One and the same sample provided the 21 T cell receptor beta chains below, sequenced in a study of blood T cells in healthy people across ages. It was with a sample-barcoded 5' primer and a J-beta primer mix that a second PCR of about 6 to 11 cycles was run. TCRdb re-called the 5' RACE reads with MiXCR, one entry per CDR3 protein. The table lists 700,000 to 800,000 distinct CDR3 sequences, roughly two fifths of them singletons. Sequencing was done on a sample of blood. The receptors shown here come from an older woman in good health.

CDR3 region: CASSLQGTNSPLHF. As DNA, the CDR3 is TGCGCCAGCAGCTTACAGGGCACCAATTCACCCCTCCACTTT. The genes are TRBV5-1 and TRBJ1-6, with D maybe TRBD1 (6 bases). V lost 2 bases and J lost 7, with 10 bases in between. This CDR3 comprises 14 residues. Germline-derived CDR1 and CDR2 are SGHRS and YFSETQ.

The J gene is TRBJ1-2, the V gene TRBV6-5; 8 nucleotides line up with TRBD1. With V trimmed by 5 bases and J by 6 bases, 2 bases remained unmatched. The CDR3 is 12 amino acids. Per the germline V gene, CDR1 is MNHEY and CDR2 is SVGAGI. The CDR3 spells CASSRQGNGYTF. The DNA of the CDR3 is TGTGCCAGCAGTCGACAGGGGAATGGCTACACCTTC.

The chain carries TRBV6-2 or TRBV6-3 and TRBJ2-7; D call uncertain. Trimming removed 4 bases at V and 0 bases at J, with 13 bases between. The V gene's germline CDR1 is MNHEY and CDR2 SVGEGT. The CDR3 length is 15 residues. The CDR3 reads CASSFRGGSSYEQYF. The DNA for the CDR3 is TGTGCCAGCAGTTTTCGCGGCGGTAGCTCCTACGAGCAGTACTTC.

This clonotype came up a few times. The V and J genes are TRBV13 and TRBJ2-1, with 8 bases fitting TRBD2. Germline CDR1 reads PRHDT; CDR2 reads FYEKMQ (reference sequence). The V segment lost 8 bases and the J segment 0 bases; nucleotides outside the gene matches: 0. The CDR3 contains 13 residues. The CDR3, as DNA: TGTGCCAGCGGGACTAGCTCCTACAATGAGCAGTTCTTC. Translation: CASGTSSYNEQFF.

This clonotype has just a few counts. The V and J genes are TRBV20-1 and TRBJ1-5; the match to TRBD1 covers 9 bases. J was trimmed by 0 bases and V by 0 bases; bases with no gene match: 15. CDR1 DFQATT and CDR2 SNEGSKA come from the germline V gene (reference sequence). This CDR3 comprises 20 residues. The CDR3 spells CSARDPFGTGYLNSNQPQHF. Here the CDR3 DNA reads TGCAGTGCTAGAGATCCGTTCGGGACAGGGTACCTCAATAGCAATCAGCCCCAGCATTTT.

This clonotype was seen more than once but under ten times. The rearrangement links TRBV2 to TRBJ2-7; no definite D call. The CDR3 runs 15 residues. The V and J ends lost 4 bases and 9 bases respectively, with 22 bases between them. CDR1 is SNHLY, CDR2 FYNNEI, per germline. CDR3 sequence reads: CASSAEWVITHAQYF. DNA for the CDR3: TGTGCCAGCAGTGCTGAGTGGGTGATAACCCACGCGCAGTACTTC.

The chain couples TRBV27 to TRBJ2-1, with D perhaps given as TRBD1 or TRBD2 (5 bases each). V was clipped by 7 bases and J by 5 bases, with 18 bases between them. This CDR3 comprises 15 residues. The germline V gene has CDR1 MNHEY and CDR2 SMNVEV (reference sequence). The CDR3 region is CASKLGDGPNNEQFF. In DNA, the CDR3 is TGTGCCAGCAAACTGGGGGACGGACCTAACAATGAGCAGTTCTTC.

CDR3 DNA sequence: TGCGCCAGCAGTTCAGGGGTGTTCGAGGAAAAACTGTTTTTT. It yields the protein CASSSGVFEEKLFF. The chain carries TRBV5-1 and TRBJ1-4; a weak D match, TRBD1 (6 bases). CDR3 length equals 14 residues. Trimming cost V 5 bases and J 8 bases, with 16 bases left between them. Germline loops: CDR1 SGHRS, CDR2 YFSETQ.

This clonotype was recorded at least ten times. V and J are TRBV9 and TRBJ2-6, with D possibly matching TRBD2 (6 bases). With 0 bases removed from V and 0 bases from J, the gap between germline ends came to 10 bases. Per germline, CDR1 SGDLS and CDR2 YYNGEE. The CDR3 sequence is 17 residues long. Written as DNA, the CDR3 is TGTGCCAGCAGCGTAGCCGGGAGTCCCTCTGGGGCCAACGTCCTGACTTTC. Residues: CASSVAGSPSGANVLTF.

This sequence joins TRBV14 and TRBJ2-1; 8 positions agree with TRBD2. V was clipped by 4 bases and J by 4 bases; unmatched bases: 6. CDR3 length: 15 amino acids. The germline gives CDR1 SGHDN, CDR2 FVKESK. CDR3 amino acids: CASSLGLALYNEQFF. CDR3 bases: TGTGCCAGCAGCCTAGGACTAGCCTTGTACAATGAGCAGTTCTTC.

A remark on this clonotype: The germline gene is not matched at one end of the junction; a read error may be the cause. The chain joins TRBV9 to TRBJ2-1, with D unclear. Per germline, CDR1 SGDLS and CDR2 YYNGEE. The CDR3 is 15 residues long. This chain's CDR3 is CTSSVGSSSYNEQFF. CDR3 nucleotides: TGTACCAGCAGCGTAGGGTCTTCCTCCTACAATGAGCAGTTCTTC.

V usage is TRBV12-3 or TRBV12-4 and J usage is TRBJ2-3; D is perhaps TRBD1 (5 bases). This CDR3 is 15 amino acids long. With 2 bases removed from V and 3 bases from J, the gap between germline ends came to 12 bases. In DNA form, the CDR3 reads TGTGCCAGCAGTTTAAGGGGTCTGAAGACAGATACGCAGTATTTT. Its protein is CASSLRGLKTDTQYF.

This clonotype has a count of ten or more. The V and J genes are TRBV27 and TRBJ1-2; D call uncertain. CDR1 and CDR2 from the germline V gene are MNHEY and SMNVEV (reference sequence). This CDR3 comprises 13 residues. Trimming left V 3 bases short and J 6 bases short, with 11 bases between. The DNA for the CDR3 is TGTGCCAGCAGTTTTCTCTCCGGCGATGGCTACACCTTC. Encoded protein: CASSFLSGDGYTF.

The rearrangement links TRBV20-1 to TRBJ2-1; D is unclear. The CDR3 totals 12 residues. Germline assignment: CDR1 DFQATT and CDR2 SNEGSKA (reference sequence). V lost 3 bases and J 5 bases, leaving 8 bases between the germline ends. Here the CDR3 DNA reads TGCAGTGCTAGTGGGTTTCACAATGAGCAGTTCTTC. Translated: CSASGFHNEQFF.

The chain recombines TRBV29-1 with TRBJ1-1; TRBD1 might be the D (5 bases). The CDR3 is made up of 12 amino acids. Trimming took off 3 bases at V and 1 base at J, with 6 bases between the two ends. CDR1 and CDR2 from the germline V gene are SQVTM and ANQGSEA. The CDR3 loop is CSVDGQNTEAFF. The DNA for the CDR3 is TGCAGCGTTGACGGACAGAACACTGAAGCTTTCTTT.

The rearrangement links TRBV5-1 to TRBJ1-1; D is undetermined. Trimming pared 0 bases from V and 0 bases from J, leaving 9 bases between. CDR1 and CDR2 from the germline V gene are SGHRS and YFSETQ. This CDR3 contains 15 residues. CDR3 nucleotide sequence: TGCGCCAGCAGCTTGGCGGGAGATCTGAACACTGAAGCTTTCTTT. This translates into CASSLAGDLNTEAFF.

V is TRBV12-3 or TRBV12-4 and J is TRBJ1-2, with D unresolved. Trimming stripped 5 bases from V and 0 bases from J, with 10 bases between. The length of the CDR3 is 14 residues. In DNA form, the CDR3 reads TGTGCCAGCAGTAAGACTCTAGCTAACTATGGCTACACCTTC. Translation gives CASSKTLANYGYTF.

As concerns this clonotype: At one boundary the junction diverges from the germline segment, which might be a read error. The chain joins TRBV6-6 to TRBJ1-2; D might be TRBD1 (5 bases). CDR1 and CDR2 (germline): MNHNY, SVGAGI (reference sequence). This CDR3 has 16 residues. The CDR3 DNA reads TGTGCCAGCAGTCAGGGCTCCCGGCCTATGAACTATGGCAACACCTTC. As protein: CASSQGSRPMNYGNTF.

The chain has TRBV12-3 or TRBV12-4 and TRBJ2-1; D perhaps matches TRBD1 (5 bases). Trimming pared 4 bases from V and 9 bases from J, leaving 19 bases between. The length of the CDR3 is 15 residues. The CDR3 region is CASSSPDSASGEQFF. The DNA for the CDR3 is TGTGCCAGCAGTTCCCCAGACAGTGCCTCAGGTGAGCAGTTCTTC.

In this sample, this clonotype turned up many times. The chain has TRBV7-2 and TRBJ2-7, with no clear D. The CDR3 loop spans 14 amino acids. V was pared by 0 bases and J by 6 bases, with 12 bases between. CDR1 SGHTA and CDR2 FQGNSA come from the germline V gene. CDR3 region: CASSLAGSTREQYF. The CDR3 coding sequence is TGTGCCAGCAGCTTAGCGGGGTCAACCCGCGAGCAGTACTTC.

This clonotype was detected ten times or more. The J gene is TRBJ2-5, the V gene TRBV3-1, with D possibly matching TRBD1 (6 bases). Between the trimmed V and J ends, which lost 1 base and 5 bases, there was a span of 17 bases. From germline, CDR1 is LGHDT and CDR2 YNNKEL (reference sequence). The CDR3 spans 16 residues. CDR3 amino acids: CASSQGFGQLRETQYF. In nucleotides, the CDR3 is TGTGCCAGCAGCCAAGGGTTCGGACAGTTGAGGGAGACCCAGTACTTC.